The 18 T cell receptor beta chains reported below all come from one sample, sequenced in a study of cytomegalovirus exposure and HLA in healthy donors. The PCR made use of 60 Vbeta and 13 Jbeta primers. Measured with immunoSEQ multiplex PCR; TCRdb has only the in-frame clones, and not every one. The repertoire holds about 130,000 clones, with roughly three quarters as singletons. Sequences were obtained from PBMCs. These TCRs come from a man aged 25 to 40 in good health and CMV-seronegative.

The chain links TRBV7-9 to TRBJ2-2; 11 bases align to TRBD1. Germline assignment: CDR1 SEHNR and CDR2 FQNEAQ (reference sequence). CDR3 length: 14 residues. Trimming removed 5 bases from V and 8 bases from J; junction bases left unmatched: 4. The CDR3 protein is CASSPGQGAGELFF. The CDR3 bases are TGTGCCAGCAGCCCAGGACAGGGGGCGGGGGAGCTGTTTTTT.

This clone was recorded only once. The CDR3 DNA is TGTGCCAGCAGGGGACTAGCGGGGGCCTACAATGAGCAGTTCTTC. It is translated as CASRGLAGAYNEQFF. The rearrangement joins TRBV2 to TRBJ2-1; 14 bases align to TRBD2. The length of the CDR3 is 15 residues. Per the germline V gene, CDR1 is SNHLY and CDR2 is FYNNEI. V was clipped by 6 bases and J by 2 bases; unmatched bases: 0.

The CDR3, as DNA: TGTGCCAGCAGCGTCGGACTAGCGGGAGGAAGCAATGAGCAGTTCTTC. Translation: CASSVGLAGGSNEQFF. V gene TRBV9 combines with J gene TRBJ2-1, with 14 bases matching TRBD2. Germline values: CDR1 SGDLS, CDR2 YYNGEE. The CDR3 runs to 16 residues. After removal of 2 bases from V and 6 bases from J, the junction contained 4 bases not matched to a gene.

The CDR3 loop reads CASSRVTATQTDTQYF. The CDR3 nucleotides are TGTGCCAGCAGCCGCGTGACAGCCACCCAAACAGATACGCAGTATTTT. The chain carries TRBV7-9 and TRBJ2-3; D is perhaps TRBD1 (5 bases). V lost 5 bases and J lost 3, with 18 bases in between. Germline values: CDR1 SEHNR, CDR2 FQNEAQ (reference sequence). The length of the CDR3 is 16 residues.

The V call is TRBV7-9, the J call TRBJ2-7; 9 bases match TRBD1. The CDR3 runs to 16 residues. In germline, CDR1 is SEHNR, CDR2 FQNEAQ (reference sequence). J gave up 0 bases and V 4 bases, and 7 bases lay outside the gene matches. The CDR3 spells CASSSLAGQGSYEQYF. The CDR3 nucleotides read TGTGCCAGCAGCTCCCTTGCGGGACAGGGCTCCTACGAGCAGTACTTC.

This clone was counted only a few times. This chain uses TRBV6-6 with TRBJ2-5; D not certain. V lost 6 bases, J lost 0 bases, and 11 bases lay in between. The CDR3 covers 14 residues. Germline CDR1 MNHNY, CDR2 SVGAGI (reference sequence). CDR3 nucleotides: TGTGCCAGCAGGCGATCCGTACACCAAGAGACCCAGTACTTC. Amino acid sequence: CASRRSVHQETQYF.

This chain uses TRBV19 with TRBJ1-2, with D tentatively TRBD1 (6 bases). V was trimmed by 4 bases and J by 2 bases, leaving 14 bases between them. The CDR3 consists of 15 residues. Germline lookup yields CDR1 LNHDA and CDR2 SQIVND (reference sequence). The CDR3 loop is CASSTTGSVNYGYTF. In nucleotides, the CDR3 is TGTGCCAGTAGTACCACAGGGTCGGTGAACTATGGCTACACCTTC.

J is TRBJ2-1 and V is TRBV27; no definite D call. CDR3 length: 11 residues. Germline V gene lookup returns CDR1 MNHEY and CDR2 SMNVEV (reference sequence). V was trimmed by 3 bases and J by 8 bases, leaving 5 bases between them. The CDR3 nucleotides read TGTGCCAGCAGTTTTGGAGATGAGCAGTTCTTC. It specifies CASSFGDEQFF.

The chain carries TRBV5-4 and TRBJ2-7, with 9 bases fitting TRBD1. V lost 3 bases, J lost 6 bases, and 10 bases stayed unmatched. The CDR3 runs to 15 residues. Germline V gene lookup returns CDR1 SGHNT and CDR2 YYREEE (reference sequence). CDR3: CASSSDRDRAGEQYF. The CDR3 DNA is TGTGCCAGCAGCTCAGACCGGGACAGGGCTGGCGAGCAGTACTTC.

The V gene is TRBV7-9, the J gene TRBJ2-5; tentative D call: TRBD2 (6 bases). Between the trimmed V and J ends, which lost 5 bases and 13 bases, there was a span of 20 bases. Germline V gene sequence: CDR1 SEHNR, CDR2 FQNEAQ (reference sequence). The CDR3 has 13 residues. CDR3 bases: TGTGCCAGCAGCCCGCGGGGATTGGGGCGACTGTACTTC. It encodes CASSPRGLGRLYF.

This rearrangement joins TRBV10-2 to TRBJ2-7, with D tentatively TRBD1 (6 bases). This CDR3 comprises 14 residues. Germline CDR1 reads WSHSY; CDR2 reads SAAADI. V was trimmed by 3 bases and J by 3 bases, leaving 12 bases between them. The CDR3 sequence is CASSDRGPIYEQYF. The CDR3 DNA follows: TGCGCCAGCAGTGACAGGGGACCCATCTACGAGCAGTACTTC.

The V and J genes are TRBV5-6 and TRBJ1-1, with TRBD1 as a possible D gene (5 bases). V lost 1 base, J lost 8 bases, and 6 bases lay in between. Germline V gene sequence: CDR1 SGHDT, CDR2 YYEEEE. This CDR3 spans 11 amino acids. The CDR3 region has the DNA TGTGCCAGCAGCTTGAGGACAGAAGCTTTCTTT. Translated, it gives CASSLRTEAFF.

This chain joins TRBV5-4 and TRBJ2-2, with 7 bases aligning to TRBD1. J lost 6 bases, V lost 4 bases, and 12 bases had no gene match. Germline V gene sequence: CDR1 SGHNT, CDR2 YYREEE (reference sequence). CDR3 size: 16 residues. CDR3 amino acids: CASSTRDSVWSGELFF. CDR3 nucleotide sequence: TGTGCCAGCAGCACCCGGGACAGTGTATGGTCCGGGGAGCTGTTTTTT.

The CDR3 DNA follows: TGCGCCAGCAGCTTGGGGGGGGCCGGGACTAGCGACAATGAGCAGTTCTTC. Translating it yields CASSLGGAGTSDNEQFF. The J gene is TRBJ2-1, the V gene TRBV5-1; 10 bases match TRBD2. V was clipped by 0 bases and J by 5 bases; unmatched bases: 8. The CDR3 spans 17 residues. In germline, CDR1 is SGHRS, CDR2 YFSETQ.

Only a few counts were recorded for this clone. The chain employs TRBV6-4 and TRBJ2-3; D ambiguous. Germline lookup yields CDR1 MRHNA and CDR2 SNTAGT. This CDR3 is built from 15 residues. V was clipped by 0 bases and J by 6 bases, with 13 bases between them. This CDR3 is CASSDSALAADTQYF. The CDR3 DNA reads as TGTGCCAGCAGTGACTCCGCACTTGCGGCCGATACGCAGTATTTT.

The rearrangement joins TRBV9 to TRBJ2-7; D not resolved. The CDR3 has 14 amino acids. Germline V gene sequence: CDR1 SGDLS, CDR2 YYNGEE. V was trimmed by 4 bases and J by 0 bases, leaving 11 bases between them. CDR3 residues: CASSPPLSSYEQYF. For the CDR3, the DNA is TGTGCCAGCAGCCCACCCCTGAGCTCCTACGAGCAGTACTTC.

The chain uses TRBV28 and TRBJ2-5; D remains ambiguous. This CDR3 has 11 residues. Trimming took 7 bases from V and 4 from J, leaving 7 bases between them. Germline assignment: CDR1 MDHEN and CDR2 SYDVKM. CDR3: CASNGLETQYF. CDR3 DNA sequence: TGTGCCAGCAATGGGCTAGAGACCCAGTACTTC.

The V gene is TRBV5-1, the J gene TRBJ1-2; perhaps TRBD1 as D (5 bases). Trimming stripped 5 bases from V and 4 bases from J, with 18 bases between. The length of the CDR3 is 15 residues. In germline, CDR1 is SGHRS, CDR2 YFSETQ. CDR3 nucleotide sequence: TGCGCCAGCAGAGGGTGGGGCGAAATTAGCTATGGCTACACCTTC. The encoded protein is CASRGWGEISYGYTF.